This T cell receptor (beta chain) appears in the sequencing data of a study of cytomegalovirus exposure and HLA in healthy donors. PCR amplification relied on 60 Vbeta primers (plus 13 Jbeta primers). Assay used: immunoSEQ multiplex PCR; TCRdb lists only in-frame clones, some missing. The table has 54,000 or so clones, 55% to 65% seen once. Germline loops: CDR1 LGHNA, CDR2 YSLEER. Trimming pared 3 bases from V and 0 bases from J, leaving 12 bases between. The CDR3 covers 15 residues. The sample taken for sequencing was PBMCs. This TCR was recovered from a human donor in good health. This chain joins TRBV4-3 and TRBJ2-7; D is possibly TRBD2 (7 bases). In DNA form, the CDR3 reads TGCGCCAGCAGCCAGGAGAGGGGGGGCTCCTACGAGCAGTACTTC. Protein product: CASSQERGGSYEQYF.